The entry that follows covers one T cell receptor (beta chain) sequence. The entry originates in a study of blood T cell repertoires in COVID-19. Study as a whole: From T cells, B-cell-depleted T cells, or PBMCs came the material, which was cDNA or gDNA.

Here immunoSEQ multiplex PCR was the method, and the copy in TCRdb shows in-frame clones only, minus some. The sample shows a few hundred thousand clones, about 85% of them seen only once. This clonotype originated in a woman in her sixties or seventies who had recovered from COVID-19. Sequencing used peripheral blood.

This CDR3 is CASSSSGGQEKLFF. The CDR3 nucleotides are TGTGCCAGCAGCTCGAGCGGGGGACAGGAAAAACTGTTTTTT. The rearrangement links TRBV7-9 to TRBJ1-4, with TRBD1 matching over 7 bases. Per germline, CDR1 SEHNR and CDR2 FQNEAQ (reference sequence). The CDR3 is 14 amino acids. Trimming at V came to 4 bases and at J to 8 bases, leaving 7 bases not matched to a gene.